These T cell receptor beta chains were read from a single sample in a study of blood T cells in healthy people across ages. TCRdb itself ran the 5' RACE reads through MiXCR, one entry per CDR3 protein. The data contain some 710,000 distinct CDR3 sequences, around 50% of them seen just once; the ten biggest clones take up 15% to 20%. Sequenced: blood. Every receptor here comes from a man at least 80 years old in good health. CDR3s leave out the opening cysteine and the closing phenylalanine or tryptophan.

j_call v_call cdr3_aa
TRBJ1-2 TRBV6-5 ASRRQGRNYGYT
TRBJ1-4 TRBV12-3/TRBV12-4 ASSLGQNEKLF
TRBJ2-3 TRBV4-3 ASSQDLGPDTQY
- TRBV6-2/TRBV6-3 ASSSTGGSETQY
TRBJ2-2 TRBV4-3 ASSPLAGPVGGELF
TRBJ2-7 TRBV7-2 ASSRLAGVKNEQY
TRBJ2-5 TRBV6-5 ASTSSWGSRETQY
TRBJ2-3 TRBV6-1 AISSGRDADTQY
TRBJ1-4 TRBV20-1 SAGTGGGGEKLF
TRBJ2-3 TRBV6-5 ASSYSTGASAADTQY
TRBJ2-7 TRBV6-2/TRBV6-3 ASSSDLSYEQY
TRBJ2-7 TRBV3-1 ASSQVSGVTYEQY
TRBJ2-3 TRBV7-3 ASSSGTGRDTQY
TRBJ2-1 TRBV5-1 ASSTTGVAYNERF
TRBJ1-4 TRBV7-9 ASKGTNNEKLF
TRBJ1-1 TRBV29-1 RVGGGTGAMNPEAF
TRBJ2-3 TRBV20-1 SAGGGSTDTQY
TRBJ2-7 TRBV12-3/TRBV12-4 ASSLARHSEQY
TRBJ2-3 TRBV9 ASSSDVGSSTDTQY
TRBJ2-4 TRBV5-6 ASSLGTSGTDIQY
TRBJ2-6 TRBV28 ASSLDRGFPGANVLT
TRBJ1-1 TRBV29-1 SVRGGPEAF
- TRBV21-1 ASRRGRPGGAEREGYNEQY
TRBJ2-6 TRBV5-6 ASSFAGGSIPSGANVLT
TRBJ2-1 TRBV28 ASSRATSSYNEQF
TRBJ1-2 TRBV2 ASTWSGVANYGYT
TRBJ2-4 TRBV4-3 ASSQDSLRGDIQY
TRBJ2-1 TRBV27 ASRAGTGPDEQF
TRBJ2-1 TRBV7-6 ASSLEVAGGPSNEQF